The present T cell receptor beta chain was sequenced within a study of chemoradiotherapy in HPV16-positive cancers. Study results and caveats: The functional HPV-specific definition rests on just a couple of HPV16-positive patients.

Germline-derived CDR1 and CDR2 are SGHRS and YFSETQ. V was cut by 3 bases and J by 0 bases, with 12 bases left in between. The CDR3 is 15 amino acids. Data came from immunoSEQ multiplex PCR; TCRdb stores just in-frame clones and leaves some out. The table includes about 7,900 clones, roughly nine tenths detected once. For this clone: The antigen is unknown.

The specimen comprised blood, sampled from a patient who underwent chemoradiotherapy. The chain is built from TRBV5-1 and TRBJ1-2, with D maybe TRBD1 (5 bases). This receptor was identified in a human donor with HPV-associated anogenital cancer. CDR3 DNA: TGCGCCAGCAGCTCAGAAGGGGCAGCTAACTATGGCTACACCTTC. Its protein product is CASSSEGAANYGYTF.